This T cell receptor beta chain was retrieved from a study of T-cell memory formation after mild COVID-19. In the study overall: Most TCR clusters belonged to a single donor.

The CDR3 has 12 residues. From germline, CDR1 is MNHEY and CDR2 SVGAGI. V trimming: 11 bases; J trimming: 3 bases; junction bases outside the gene matches: 3. Employing constant-segment primers, 5'RACE generated TCR alpha and TCR beta cDNA libraries bearing sample barcodes and UMIs. TCRdb called the 5' RACE reads again in MiXCR, with one record for every CDR3 protein. The data contain 560,000 or so distinct CDR3 sequences, 17% of them singletons. Points from the study as a whole: Pre-infection memory contained some responding clones, which suggested that cross-reactive memory had joined.

This clonotype has more than one count but fewer than ten. Antigen specificity is unknown. The chain recombines TRBV6-5 with TRBJ2-7; 11 bases match TRBD2. Sequenced: PBMCs or a T cell subset sorted from them (not recorded which). The source is an adult woman who had mild COVID-19 (a few samples of this study predate the infection). Cell type and time point are not known. DNA for the CDR3: TGTGCCGTGACTAGCGGGATCTACGAGCAGTACTTC. This translates into CAVTSGIYEQYF.